What follows are 10 T cell receptor beta chains derived from one specimen sequenced in a study of T cell changes during pregnancy in multiple sclerosis. TCRdb's copy holds only in-frame clones and misses some; the assay was immunoSEQ multiplex PCR. The sample records about 87,000 clones, roughly 93% being singletons. The starting material was peripheral blood, obtained in the third trimester of pregnancy. The receptors shown here come from a female donor in good health, enrolled as a control in a pregnancy study.

The CDR3 sequence is CASSQDRGGYEQYF. The DNA for the CDR3 is TGCGCCAGCAGCCAAGACAGGGGCGGCTACGAGCAGTACTTC. The V and J genes are TRBV4-1 and TRBJ2-7; D is perhaps TRBD1 (6 bases). There are 14 residues in the CDR3. Trimming stripped 0 bases from V and 3 bases from J, with 9 bases between. In germline, CDR1 is MGHRA, CDR2 YSYEKL.

The V and J genes are TRBV5-1 and TRBJ2-1, with a weak D call TRBD2 (6 bases). V gave up 0 bases and J gave up 2 bases, with 9 bases separating them. Germline values: CDR1 SGHRS, CDR2 YFSETQ. This CDR3 comprises 15 residues. The CDR3 sequence: CASSLGGEPYNEQFF. The DNA for the CDR3 is TGCGCCAGCAGCTTGGGGGGGGAGCCCTACAATGAGCAGTTCTTC.

The rearrangement uses TRBV28 and TRBJ1-1; no reliable D call. Trimming shortened V by 8 bases and J by 4 bases, and 14 bases separated the two germline ends. This CDR3 spans 13 amino acids. The germline V gene encodes CDR1 MDHEN and CDR2 SYDVKM. The CDR3 DNA reads TGTGCCAGCGCGAATTCCCCGGGCACTGAAGCTTTCTTT. It specifies CASANSPGTEAFF. Combining the CDR3 with reference TRBV28 and TRBJ1-1 gives the whole variable domain DVKVTQSSRYLVKRTGEKVFLECVQDMDHENMFWYRQDPGLGLRLIYFSYDVKMKEKGDIPEGYSVSREKKERFSLILESASTNQTSMYLCASANSPGTEAFFGQGTRLTVV.

This chain links TRBV27 with TRBJ1-2; D unresolved. V was shortened by 4 bases and J by 8 bases, with 20 bases between the two germline ends. This CDR3 is built from 15 residues. CDR1 is MNHEY, CDR2 SMNVEV, per germline (reference sequence). The CDR3 DNA reads TGTGCCAGCAGTTCAATAGCGGGCCCCCCCGGAGGCTACACCTTC. Residues: CASSSIAGPPGGYTF.

This chain joins TRBV28 and TRBJ2-3; 7 nucleotides align to TRBD1. CDR1 and CDR2 (germline): MDHEN, SYDVKM. V shed 2 bases, J shed 2 bases, and the junction held 4 bases outside the gene matches. The CDR3 contains 15 residues. CDR3 loop: CASSLTGVYTDTQYF. The CDR3 region has the DNA TGTGCCAGCAGTTTAACAGGGGTTTACACAGATACGCAGTATTTT.

This chain connects TRBV7-9 to TRBJ1-1, with 10 bases fitting TRBD1. The CDR3 length is 15 residues. J lost 7 bases, V lost 5 bases, and 10 bases had no gene match. Germline V gene lookup returns CDR1 SEHNR and CDR2 FQNEAQ (reference sequence). In DNA, the CDR3 is TGTGCCAGCAGCCACGGGACAGGGGCAGGGGGTGAAGCTTTCTTT. Translating it yields CASSHGTGAGGEAFF. Using reference TRBV7-9 and TRBJ1-1 for the parts outside the CDR3, the full variable domain is DTGVSQNPRHKITKRGQNVTFRCDPISEHNRLYWYRQTLGQGPEFLTYFQNEAQLEKSRLLSDRFSAERPKGSFSTLEIQRTEQGDSAMYLCASSHGTGAGGEAFFGQGTRLTVV.

The chain links TRBV18 to TRBJ2-5, with D tentatively TRBD1 (6 bases). Trimming left V 2 bases short and J 4 bases short, with 20 bases between. Per germline, CDR1 KGHSH and CDR2 LQKENI. The CDR3 is made up of 17 amino acids. CDR3 nucleotides: TGTGCCAGCTCACCATCACAGGGTAGCAGTTTACGAGAGACCCAGTACTTC. Its protein product is CASSPSQGSSLRETQYF.

The gene calls are TRBV5-1 and TRBJ1-3; perhaps TRBD1 as D (6 bases). Germline V gives CDR1 SGHRS, CDR2 YFSETQ. V was cut by 4 bases and J by 4 bases, with 15 bases left in between. This CDR3 is 15 amino acids long. The CDR3 loop reads CASSPTGTNGNTIYF. The CDR3 DNA is TGCGCCAGCAGCCCCACCGGGACAAACGGAAACACCATATATTTT.

This chain's CDR3 is CASSQPWAGVSTDTQYF. DNA of the CDR3: TGCGCCAGCAGCCAACCCTGGGCAGGCGTTAGCACAGATACGCAGTATTTT. The chain is built from TRBV4-1 and TRBJ2-3; unclear D gene. Trimming took 2 bases from V and 0 from J, leaving 15 bases between them. Germline V gives CDR1 MGHRA, CDR2 YSYEKL. The CDR3 covers 17 residues.

The chain employs TRBV5-5 and TRBJ2-5; 14 positions match TRBD2. V lost 5 bases and J lost 0; bases outside the gene matches: 12. Germline values: CDR1 SGHKS, CDR2 YYEKEE (reference sequence). The CDR3 runs to 19 residues. CDR3 protein: CASSLIIPGLAGDQETQYF. CDR3 in DNA: TGTGCCAGCAGTCTGATAATCCCGGGACTAGCGGGAGACCAAGAGACCCAGTACTTC.